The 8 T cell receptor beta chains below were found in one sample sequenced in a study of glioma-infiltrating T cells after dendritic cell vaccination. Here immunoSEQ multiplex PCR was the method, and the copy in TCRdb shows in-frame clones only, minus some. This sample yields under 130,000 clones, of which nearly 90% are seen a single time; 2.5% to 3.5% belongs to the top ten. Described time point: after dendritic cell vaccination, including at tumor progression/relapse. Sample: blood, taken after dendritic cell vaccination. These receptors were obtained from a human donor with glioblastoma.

CDR3 nucleotide sequence: TGTGCCAGCAGCTTAACGGGGGGTACGCCCTACAATGAGCAGTTCTTC. The encoded protein is CASSLTGGTPYNEQFF. The chain employs TRBV7-3 and TRBJ2-1; D perhaps matches TRBD2 (6 bases). In germline, CDR1 is SGHTA, CDR2 FQGTGA. The CDR3 covers 16 residues. Trimming pared 0 bases from V and 2 bases from J, leaving 11 bases between.

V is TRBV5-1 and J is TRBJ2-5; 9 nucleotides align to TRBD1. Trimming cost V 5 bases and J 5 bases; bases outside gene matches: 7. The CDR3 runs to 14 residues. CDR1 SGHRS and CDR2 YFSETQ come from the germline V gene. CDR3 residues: CASRSTGGIETQYF. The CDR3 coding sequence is TGCGCCAGCAGGTCCACAGGGGGCATTGAGACCCAGTACTTC.

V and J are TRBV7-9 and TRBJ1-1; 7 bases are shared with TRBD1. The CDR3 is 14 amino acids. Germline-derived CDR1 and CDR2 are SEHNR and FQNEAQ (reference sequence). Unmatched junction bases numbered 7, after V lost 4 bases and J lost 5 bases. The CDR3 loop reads CASSSRTGRTEAFF. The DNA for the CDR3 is TGTGCCAGCAGCTCCAGGACAGGCCGGACTGAAGCTTTCTTT.

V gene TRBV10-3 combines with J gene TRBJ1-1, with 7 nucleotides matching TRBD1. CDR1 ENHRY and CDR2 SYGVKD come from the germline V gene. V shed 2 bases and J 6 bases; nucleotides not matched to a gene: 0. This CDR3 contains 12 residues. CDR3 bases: TGTGCCATCAGTGAGACAGGGGCTGAAGCTTTCTTT. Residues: CAISETGAEAFF.

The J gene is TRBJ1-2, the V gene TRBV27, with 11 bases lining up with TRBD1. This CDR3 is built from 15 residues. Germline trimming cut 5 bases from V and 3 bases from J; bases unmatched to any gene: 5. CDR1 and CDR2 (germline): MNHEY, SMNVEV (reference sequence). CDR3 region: CASSTRTGGDYGYTF. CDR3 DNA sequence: TGTGCCAGCAGTACGAGGACAGGGGGCGACTATGGCTACACCTTC.

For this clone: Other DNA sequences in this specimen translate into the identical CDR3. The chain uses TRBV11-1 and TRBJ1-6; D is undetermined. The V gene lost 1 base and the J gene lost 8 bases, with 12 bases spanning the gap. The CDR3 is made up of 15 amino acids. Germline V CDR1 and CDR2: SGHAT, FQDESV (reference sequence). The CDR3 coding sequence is TGTGCCAGCAGCTTAGGAGGGCGGGGTGATTCACCCCTCCACTTT. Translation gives CASSLGGRGDSPLHF.

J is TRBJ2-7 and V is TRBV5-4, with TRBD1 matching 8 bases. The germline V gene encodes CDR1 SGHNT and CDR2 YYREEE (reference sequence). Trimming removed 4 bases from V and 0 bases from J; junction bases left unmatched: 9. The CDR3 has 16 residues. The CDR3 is CASSGGTGTISYEQYF. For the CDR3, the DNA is TGTGCCAGCAGCGGCGGGACAGGAACTATCTCCTACGAGCAGTACTTC.

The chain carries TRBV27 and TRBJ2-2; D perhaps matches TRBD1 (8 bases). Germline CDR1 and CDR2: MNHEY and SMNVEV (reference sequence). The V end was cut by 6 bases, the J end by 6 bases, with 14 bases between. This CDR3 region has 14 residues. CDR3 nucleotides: TGTGCCAGCAGCCAGGGGGCGGGGGCCGGGGAGCTGTTTTTT. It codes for CASSQGAGAGELFF.